These T cell receptor beta chains were read from a single sample in a study of T cell repertoires in cytomegalovirus infection. No cognate antigen is known for these TCRs. Each CDR3 protein is one row after TCRdb ran MiXCR on the reads. This sample has some 560,000 distinct CDR3 sequences; approximately 40% occur once, and the top ten carry around 50%. The sequencing used cultured PBMCs, collected from culture after CMV antigen stimulation. These TCRs come from a human donor in good health (CMV status not recorded). Some clones in this sample may be carry-over from other donors' samples. Both conserved end residues are part of each CDR3. Each record gives: D gene, J gene, V gene, clone size, CDR3 protein, CDR3 DNA. The D gene is left open where the match is weak. Clone size is given for some rows only: seen once, a few or many times, or a class if the clone is expanded.

d_call: TRBD1
j_call: TRBJ2-7
v_call: TRBV27
clone_size: -
cdr3_aa: CASSLLGQGYEQYF
cdr3_nt: TGTGCCAGCAGTTTATTGGGACAGGGCTACGAGCAGTACTTC

d_call: TRBD1
j_call: TRBJ2-2
v_call: TRBV7-9
clone_size: -
cdr3_aa: CASRSLTGRNTGELFF
cdr3_nt: TGTGCCAGCAGATCGCTGACAGGGCGAAACACCGGGGAGCTGTTTTTT

d_call: -
j_call: TRBJ1-5
v_call: TRBV28
clone_size: few
cdr3_aa: CASSPMDTAQPQHF
cdr3_nt: TGTGCCAGCAGTCCAATGGACACGGCTCAGCCCCAGCATTTT

d_call: TRBD1
j_call: TRBJ1-1
v_call: TRBV27
clone_size: -
cdr3_aa: CASSLSGTGLNTEAFF
cdr3_nt: TGTGCCAGCAGTTTATCCGGGACAGGGCTAAACACTGAAGCTTTCTTT

d_call: TRBD1
j_call: TRBJ2-3
v_call: TRBV27
clone_size: -
cdr3_aa: CASSDTGVRTQYF
cdr3_nt: TGTGCCAGCAGTGATACAGGGGTGCGTACGCAGTATTTT

d_call: TRBD2
j_call: TRBJ2-1
v_call: TRBV11-2
clone_size: -
cdr3_aa: CASSSTLAGGGEQFF
cdr3_nt: TGTGCCAGCAGCTCCACCCTAGCGGGGGGGGGCGAGCAGTTCTTC

d_call: -
j_call: TRBJ2-7
v_call: TRBV12-3/TRBV12-4
clone_size: -
cdr3_aa: CASSLTSQTYEQYF
cdr3_nt: TGTGCCAGCAGTTTAACATCACAGACCTACGAGCAGTACTTC

d_call: -
j_call: TRBJ2-7
v_call: TRBV12-3/TRBV12-4
clone_size: few
cdr3_aa: CASSLGGGKYEQYF
cdr3_nt: TGTGCCAGCAGTCTTGGTGGGGGGAAATACGAGCAGTACTTC

d_call: -
j_call: TRBJ2-1
v_call: TRBV7-9
clone_size: -
cdr3_aa: CASSAVRAEQFF
cdr3_nt: TGTGCCAGCAGCGCCGTTAGGGCTGAGCAGTTCTTC

d_call: TRBD2
j_call: TRBJ2-5
v_call: TRBV7-9
clone_size: few
cdr3_aa: CASSLQLASQETQYF
cdr3_nt: TGTGCCAGCAGCCTCCAACTAGCGAGCCAAGAGACCCAGTACTTC

d_call: -
j_call: TRBJ2-1
v_call: TRBV4-1
clone_size: few
cdr3_aa: CASSQTAVSYNEQFF
cdr3_nt: TGCGCCAGCAGCCAAACGGCGGTCTCCTACAATGAGCAGTTCTTC

d_call: -
j_call: TRBJ1-6
v_call: TRBV6-2/TRBV6-3
clone_size: few
cdr3_aa: CASSYPTGKILESPLHF
cdr3_nt: TGTGCCAGCAGTTACCCGACGGGGAAGATTCTTGAATCACCCCTCCACTTT

d_call: -
j_call: TRBJ2-3
v_call: TRBV9
clone_size: -
cdr3_aa: CASSVSGPTDTQYF
cdr3_nt: TGTGCCAGCAGCGTATCTGGTCCTACAGATACGCAGTATTTT

d_call: -
j_call: TRBJ2-7
v_call: TRBV11-2
clone_size: few
cdr3_aa: CASSSGVAEQYF
cdr3_nt: TGTGCCAGCAGCTCCGGGGTCGCCGAGCAGTACTTC